This paragraph covers one TCR beta chain sequence. This clonotype was counted between two and nine times. The specificity of this receptor is unknown. No much larger clonotype is one base removed from it; base qualities were not supplied. The method was multiplex PCR. Sequenced using an Illumina HiSeq 4000. CDR3 regions were amplified by Arm-PCR with iRepertoire HTBI primers to construct TCR beta libraries. Gel purification was performed on PCR products prior to sequencing. From the authors' description of their analysis: Gene usage analysis of CDR3 amino acid clonotypes used the 55 to 65 TRBV and 11 to 15 TRBJ segments found across samples. COPE and FqMerger were used to merge the filtered high-quality paired reads into contigs. Contigs were aligned with BLAST to IMGT TRBV, TRBD and TRBJ reference genes, and CDR3 was defined per IMGT. Any clonotype with a frequency above 0.1% was counted as a highly expanded clone. Shannon entropy was used to measure repertoire diversity, and the Gini coefficient was used to measure V-J evenness. Public clonotypes were defined as clonotypes shared by more than one individual. The public reads were reprocessed in TCRdb via fastp at Q25 and MiXCR, keeping in-frame beta chains. Identical CDR3 protein sequences are pooled into one entry, listed with their most common genes and DNA. The V and J calls and clone size come from TCRdb's table, not from the authors' own analysis. The sample has approximately 290,000 distinct CDR3 sequences on record, roughly a fifth of them singletons. Approximately 60% of the sample belongs to the ten largest clones.

The sample's time point label is to be understood as: persistent/refractory GD, antithyroid drugs over 5 years with positive TRAb. For both TCR sequencing and RNA sequencing, RNA was extracted from PBMCs using TRIzol. The diagnosis of Graves' disease was made according to American Thyroid Association guidelines. Patients for the study were recruited at an endocrinology department in Xi'an, China. From each patient, approximately 10 milliliters of peripheral blood was collected into an EDTA anticoagulant tube. PBMCs were isolated by Ficoll Paque Plus density gradient separation without further T cell sorting. An Agilent 2100 Bioanalyzer and agarose gel were used to check RNA quality, and a NanoDrop 2000 was used to measure RNA concentration. This sample was included in a study of regulatory T cells in long-lasting Graves disease (dated by TCRdb to the early 2020s). In the study overall: Persistent Graves' disease was defined as persistently positive TSH receptor autoantibodies together with antithyroid drug treatment for over 5 years. Persistent Graves' disease patients were compared with newly diagnosed Graves' disease patients by peripheral blood TCR sequencing and RNA sequencing. The study took place in China and was registered as a clinical trial. TCR sequencing covered some 13 persistent and roughly 20 newly diagnosed Graves' disease patients, around 33 samples in total. Antithyroid drugs had been taken for 8.5 to 12 years on average by persistent Graves' disease patients in the clinical cohort. The investigation overall reported the following: The authors acknowledged the small sample size as a limitation that may reduce accuracy. Lower TCR Shannon entropy and fewer highly expanded clones were observed in persistent Graves' disease patients than in newly diagnosed patients, which suggested clonal expansion. TRBV28, TRBJ1-2 and TRBJ2-5 were preferentially used in persistent disease, while TRBV20-1 and TRBJ2-1 were favored in newly diagnosed disease. A larger number of public clonotypes was shared among persistent patients (fewer than 3,000) than among newly diagnosed patients (about 990). Sequencing and analysis were limited to the TCR beta chain. Because the primary lesion, thyroid tissue, could not be accessed, the study looked at peripheral blood alone.

Clipping removes 3 bases from V and 1 base from J, with 2 as the unmatched junction base count. Taken from cysteine to phenylalanine, the CDR3 has 14 residues. Only the CDR3 part of the read is kept: 42 bases, read in frame from the first base. The sequence was obtained from a female donor with Graves disease. Sample: peripheral blood mononuclear cells (PBMCs), taken when the disease was refractory, from a patient treated with antithyroid drugs. The rearranged chain carries TRBV12-3 or TRBV12-4 and TRBJ2-5, with 7 bases matching TRBD1. This receptor has the CDR3 CASSFEGAQETQYF. The DNA sequence follows: TGTGCCAGCAGTTTTGAGGGGGCCCAAGAGACCCAGTACTTC.